A single sample is the source of the 9 T cell receptor beta chains below, sequenced in a study of blood T cells in healthy people across ages. Alongside a J-beta primer mix, a sample-barcoded 5' primer served in a second PCR lasting roughly 6 to 11 cycles. TCRdb processed the 5' RACE reads anew with MiXCR; each CDR3 protein has one entry. The repertoire holds about 970,000 distinct CDR3 sequences, with roughly 51% as singletons. Source material: blood. The receptors stem from a woman aged 55-75 years in good health.

In its sample, this clonotype was seen many times. The chain joins TRBV10-3 to TRBJ2-3, with D possibly TRBD2 on 6 matching bases. Germline lookup yields CDR1 ENHRY and CDR2 SYGVKD. With 0 bases removed from V and 5 bases from J, the gap between germline ends came to 12 bases. CDR3 length: 15 residues. The CDR3 sequence: CAISESVGAGDTQYF. The DNA of the CDR3 is TGTGCCATCAGTGAGTCCGTGGGAGCGGGAGATACGCAGTATTTT.

This rearrangement joins TRBV12-3 or TRBV12-4 to TRBJ2-7; 9 nucleotides agree with TRBD2. V lost 7 bases, J lost 6 bases, and 10 bases stayed unmatched. This CDR3 is 14 amino acids long. CDR3 loop: CASKLGLAPSEQYF. DNA of the CDR3: TGTGCCAGCAAACTGGGACTAGCTCCCTCCGAGCAGTACTTC.

The chain has TRBV3-1 and TRBJ2-7, with D unresolved. CDR3 size: 14 residues. V was cut by 0 bases and J by 3 bases, with 9 bases left in between. Per germline, CDR1 LGHDT and CDR2 YNNKEL (reference sequence). Here the CDR3 DNA reads TGTGCCAGCAGCCAAGAGGTGAACTTCTACGAGCAGTACTTC. Translating gives CASSQEVNFYEQYF.

CDR3 in DNA: TGTGCCAGCAGCTTGGGGACTAGCGGGTTCTATGAGCAGTTCTTC. Its protein product is CASSLGTSGFYEQFF. V and J are TRBV7-7 and TRBJ2-7, with 12 bases matching TRBD2. The DNA end is more similar to TRBJ2-1, so the J call may be wrong. Germline V gene sequence: CDR1 SSHAT, CDR2 FNYEAQ (reference sequence). The CDR3 is 15 amino acids.

This chain connects TRBV7-2 to TRBJ2-7; 12 positions agree with TRBD2. The end of the DNA aligns better with TRBJ2-1, so the J call may be wrong. CDR1 is SGHTA and CDR2 is FQGNSA in the germline V gene. The CDR3 is 15 residues long. The CDR3, as DNA: TGTGCCAGCAGCTTACCGGGGGGACTAGCGGGCGAGCAGTTCTTC. Its protein product is CASSLPGGLAGEQFF.

This rearrangement joins TRBV2 to TRBJ1-5; 9 nucleotides agree with TRBD1. The junction had 12 bases not matched to a gene; V was cut back by 8 bases and J by 7 bases. The V gene's germline CDR1 is SNHLY and CDR2 FYNNEI. The CDR3 loop spans 15 amino acids. Written as DNA, the CDR3 is TGTGCCAGCGGGTCCCGGGACAGGGTCAGGCAGCCCCAGCATTTT. Its translation is CASGSRDRVRQPQHF.

This clonotype was recorded once. The chain is built from TRBV5-1 and TRBJ2-1; 9 nucleotides align to TRBD2. Losses at the gene ends were 3 bases for V and 6 bases for J; bases not matched to a gene: 7. This CDR3 region has 15 residues. Germline V gene lookup returns CDR1 SGHRS and CDR2 YFSETQ. CDR3 nucleotides: TGCGCCAGCAGCTCGGCGGGAGGGGCGGTCAATGAGCAGTTCTTC. Amino acids: CASSSAGGAVNEQFF.

The chain joins TRBV7-2 to TRBJ2-7; TRBD2 matches 7 bases. The DNA end lines up better with TRBJ2-5; the J call may be wrong. This CDR3 contains 15 residues. Germline loops: CDR1 SGHTA, CDR2 FQGNSA. CDR3 amino acids: CASSLFGLGKETQYF. The CDR3 DNA reads TGTGCCAGCAGCTTATTTGGACTAGGAAAAGAGACCCAGTACTTC.

The rearrangement joins TRBV10-3 to TRBJ2-5, with D uncertain. CDR1 is ENHRY and CDR2 is SYGVKD in the germline V gene. This CDR3 spans 13 amino acids. V lost 6 bases and J 2 bases, leaving 10 bases between the germline ends. CDR3 DNA sequence: TGTGCCATCAGCCCCGGCCAGCAAGAGACCCAGTACTTC. Protein product: CAISPGQQETQYF.